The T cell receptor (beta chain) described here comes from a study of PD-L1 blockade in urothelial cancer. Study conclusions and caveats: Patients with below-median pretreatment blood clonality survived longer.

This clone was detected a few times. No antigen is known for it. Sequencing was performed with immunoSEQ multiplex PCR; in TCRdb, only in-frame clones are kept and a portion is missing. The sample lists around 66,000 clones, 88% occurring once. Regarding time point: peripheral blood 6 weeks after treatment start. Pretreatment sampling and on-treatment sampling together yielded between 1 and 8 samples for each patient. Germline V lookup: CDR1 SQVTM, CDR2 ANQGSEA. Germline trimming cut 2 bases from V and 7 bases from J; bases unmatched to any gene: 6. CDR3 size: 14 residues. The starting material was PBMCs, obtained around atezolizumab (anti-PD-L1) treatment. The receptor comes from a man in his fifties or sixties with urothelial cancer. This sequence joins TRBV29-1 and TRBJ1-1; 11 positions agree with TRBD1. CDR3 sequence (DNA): TGCAGCGTTGAACTGGACAGGGGGCGAGGTGAAGCTTTCTTT. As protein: CSVELDRGRGEAFF.